The 14 T cell receptor beta chains in this list originate from one sample, sequenced in a study of blood T cell repertoires in COVID-19. Sequencing used immunoSEQ multiplex PCR; TCRdb keeps in-frame clones, though not all of them. The sample shows 250,000 to 350,000 clones, roughly 84% of them seen only once. The sample consisted of peripheral blood. These receptors were collected from a person between 65 and 79 years old with COVID-19, enrolled during active disease.

The chain links TRBV6-5 to TRBJ1-1, with 9 bases fitting TRBD1. The germline V gene encodes CDR1 MNHEY and CDR2 SVGAGI. The J segment lost 4 bases and the V segment lost 6 bases, leaving 9 bases of the junction unmatched. This CDR3 comprises 15 residues. This CDR3 is CASRRQGGVGTEAFF. Written as DNA, the CDR3 is TGTGCCAGCAGGCGACAGGGGGGGGTCGGCACTGAAGCTTTCTTT.

The chain uses TRBV21-1 and TRBJ1-2; the D segment call TRBD1 is taken from the table without a DNA check. TRBV21-1 is a listed pseudogene. CDR3 length equals 13 residues. CDR3 DNA sequence: TGTGCCAGCAGCAAAGATCCAGGCTATGGCTACACCTTC. Amino acid sequence: CASSKDPGYGYTF.

This clone has only a few counts. This chain connects TRBV15 to TRBJ2-1, with TRBD2 identical over 9 bases. Germline CDR1 is LNHNV and CDR2 is YYDKDF (reference sequence). Trimming removed 0 bases from V and 6 bases from J; junction bases left unmatched: 3. The CDR3 is made up of 15 amino acids. CDR3 protein: CATSREASGINEQFF. CDR3 DNA: TGTGCCACCAGCAGAGAGGCTAGCGGGATCAATGAGCAGTTCTTC.

V gene TRBV28 combines with J gene TRBJ1-2; D uncertain. The CDR3 is made up of 11 amino acids. From germline, CDR1 is MDHEN and CDR2 SYDVKM. V gave up 6 bases and J gave up 8 bases, with 10 bases separating them. CDR3 sequence reads: CASSRSGGYTF. CDR3 bases: TGTGCCAGCAGCCGAAGTGGCGGCTACACCTTC.

The count of this clone is one. The genes are TRBV5-1 and TRBJ1-2; TRBD1 aligns across 8 bases. From germline, CDR1 is SGHRS and CDR2 YFSETQ. J gave up 4 bases and V 4 bases, and 9 bases lay outside the gene matches. CDR3 length: 15 amino acids. The CDR3 DNA sequence: TGCGCCAGCAGCGCGGGACAGGAGATTATCTATGGCTACACCTTC. This sequence encodes CASSAGQEIIYGYTF.

The CDR3 loop is CASSSSGQGAGGNTIYF. The CDR3 DNA follows: TGTGCCAGTAGTTCATCGGGACAGGGGGCAGGCGGAAACACCATATATTTT. This chain connects TRBV19 to TRBJ1-3, with 12 positions matching TRBD1. The germline CDR1 and CDR2 sequences are LNHDA and SQIVND (reference sequence). CDR3 length equals 17 residues. The V gene end was trimmed by 5 bases and the J gene end by 4 bases; junction bases not matched to a gene: 9.

V and J are TRBV5-1 and TRBJ1-4; 8 nucleotides match TRBD1. The CDR3 loop spans 14 amino acids. Germline values: CDR1 SGHRS, CDR2 YFSETQ. J was trimmed by 5 bases and V by 0 bases; bases with no gene match: 0. The CDR3 loop reads CASSLGQGNEKLFF. CDR3 DNA sequence: TGCGCCAGCAGCTTGGGACAGGGGAATGAAAAACTGTTTTTT.

With respect to this clone: Being one base from a much bigger clone, this may be a read error. V usage is TRBV4-2 and J usage is TRBJ1-6, with unresolved D. CDR3 length: 12 amino acids. V lost 1 base to trimming and J lost 9 bases, with 4 bases between them. The germline CDR1 and CDR2 sequences are LGHNA and YNFKEQ. The CDR3 reads CASSQGSSPLHF. CDR3 bases: TGTGCCAGCAGCCAAGGGAGTTCACCCCTCCACTTT.

This clone appeared once. The chain uses TRBV6-2 or TRBV6-3 and TRBJ1-2; tentatively, D is TRBD1 (5 bases). CDR1 and CDR2 from the germline V gene are MNHEY and SVGEGT. The CDR3 extends over 13 amino acids. V dropped 4 bases and J dropped 8 bases, with 14 bases sitting between them. In nucleotides, the CDR3 is TGTGCCAGCAGTTCCGACAGCCCCAGAGGCTACACCTTC. This encodes CASSSDSPRGYTF.

The chain is built from TRBV2 and TRBJ1-3, with a tentative D call TRBD1 (5 bases). There are 14 residues in the CDR3. Trimming left V 9 bases short and J 2 bases short, with 14 bases between. Germline assignment: CDR1 SNHLY and CDR2 FYNNEI. CDR3 region: CASGGTAAGNTIYF. CDR3 bases: TGTGCCAGTGGGGGGACGGCTGCTGGAAACACCATATATTTT.

The gene calls are TRBV5-1 and TRBJ2-3, with a tentative D call TRBD1 (5 bases). Germline V gene sequence: CDR1 SGHRS, CDR2 YFSETQ. The CDR3 length is 11 residues. With 7 bases removed from V and 5 bases from J, the gap between germline ends came to 8 bases. The CDR3 nucleotides read TGCGCCAGCGCCAGGGAAGATACGCAGTATTTT. Amino acids: CASAREDTQYF. Full variable domain (remainder filled in from reference TRBV5-1 and TRBJ2-3): KAGVTQTPRYLIKTRGQQVTLSCSPISGHRSVSWYQQTPGQGLQFLFEYFSETQRNKGNFPGRFSGRQFSNSRSEMNVSTLELGDSALYLCASAREDTQYFGPGTRLTVL.

The chain combines TRBV15 with TRBJ1-2; 8 bases match TRBD1. CDR1 LNHNV and CDR2 YYDKDF come from the germline V gene (reference sequence). There are 16 residues in the CDR3. The V and J ends lost 0 bases and 5 bases, in that order; junction bases with no gene match: 8. CDR3 DNA: TGTGCCACCAGCAGAGATAGGCCAGGGGGCGCATATGGCTACACCTTC. Its protein is CATSRDRPGGAYGYTF.

J is TRBJ2-5 and V is TRBV5-1; the D is unclear. Germline V gene lookup returns CDR1 SGHRS and CDR2 YFSETQ. CDR3 length equals 13 residues. With 2 bases removed from V and 4 bases from J, the gap between germline ends came to 9 bases. The CDR3 DNA sequence: TGCGCCAGCAGCTTTCCGAGATCAGAGACCCAGTACTTC. It specifies CASSFPRSETQYF.

The genes are TRBV27 and TRBJ2-5; the D is unclear. V was trimmed by 0 bases and J by 7 bases, leaving 9 bases between them. Germline assignment: CDR1 MNHEY and CDR2 SMNVEV (reference sequence). The CDR3 runs to 13 residues. The chain's CDR3 is CASSLSRSGTQYF. The CDR3 nucleotides are TGTGCCAGCAGTTTATCTAGGTCGGGGACCCAGTACTTC.